These 27 T cell receptor beta chains came from one sample sequenced in a study of blood T cell repertoires in COVID-19. Repertoires were generated with immunoSEQ multiplex PCR, while TCRdb's copy carries only in-frame clones and drops some. The profile shows hundreds of thousands of clones, 75% to 90% of them singletons. Sequenced material: PBMCs or T cells enriched from blood (not recorded which). Receptors originate from a man between 18 and 35 years old who had recovered from COVID-19.

The chain is built from TRBV30 and TRBJ1-1; D may be TRBD1 (5 bases). The V gene lost 2 bases and the J gene lost 4 bases, with 14 bases spanning the gap. Germline loops: CDR1 GTSNPN, CDR2 SVGIG (reference sequence). The CDR3 consists of 14 residues. The CDR3 DNA reads TGTGCCTGGAGTCCGATTCAGGGAACCACTGAAGCTTTCTTT. It translates to CAWSPIQGTTEAFF.

Regarding this clone: The junction and the germline gene differ at one end; a read error may be behind it. The genes are TRBV9 and TRBJ2-2; 8 nucleotides match TRBD2. This CDR3 is built from 16 residues. Per germline, CDR1 SGDLS and CDR2 YYNGEE. Written as DNA, the CDR3 is TGTGTCAGCAGCCCAACTAGCGGTTCGAACACCGGGGAGCTGTTTTTT. The encoded protein is CVSSPTSGSNTGELFF. Complete variable domain (other parts from reference TRBV9 and TRBJ2-2): DSGVTQTPKHLITATGQRVTLRCSPRSGDLSVYWYQQSLDQGLQFLIQYYNGEERAKGNILERFSAQQFPDLHSELNLSSLELGDSALYFCVSSPTSGSNTGELFFGEGSRLTVL.

This chain joins TRBV19 and TRBJ1-5, with D maybe TRBD1 (5 bases). V was shortened by 7 bases and J by 4 bases, with 14 bases between the two germline ends. The CDR3 length is 14 residues. Germline values: CDR1 LNHDA, CDR2 SQIVND (reference sequence). The CDR3 spells CASTEGQENQPQHF. The CDR3 coding sequence is TGTGCCAGTACTGAAGGACAAGAGAATCAGCCCCAGCATTTT.

V gene TRBV7-2 combines with J gene TRBJ2-7; TRBD1 matches at 7 bases. Germline V gene sequence: CDR1 SGHTA, CDR2 FQGNSA. The junction had 3 bases not matched to a gene; V was cut back by 1 base and J by 6 bases. There are 13 residues in the CDR3. The CDR3 is CASSLGDRGEQYF. CDR3 nucleotides: TGTGCCAGCAGCTTAGGGGACAGAGGCGAGCAGTACTTC. The full variable domain, completed using reference TRBV7-2 and TRBJ2-7, is GAGVSQSPSNKVTEKGKDVELRCDPISGHTALYWYRQSLGQGLEFLIYFQGNSAPDKSGLPSDRFSAERTGGSVSTLTIQRTQQEDSAVYLCASSLGDRGEQYFGPGTRLTVT.

The rearrangement links TRBV6-5 to TRBJ1-2, with 10 bases aligning to TRBD1. Germline CDR1 and CDR2: MNHEY and SVGAGI. V was clipped by 0 bases and J by 7 bases; unmatched bases: 2. The CDR3 has 14 residues. The CDR3 reads CASSYSWDRGGYTF. The CDR3 DNA follows: TGTGCCAGCAGTTACTCGTGGGACAGGGGTGGCTACACCTTC.

The CDR3 loop reads CASSPDRVAVNEKLFF. The CDR3 coding sequence is TGTGCCAGCTCACCAGACAGGGTAGCCGTTAATGAAAAACTGTTTTTT. This chain links TRBV18 with TRBJ1-4, with 7 positions matching TRBD1. Trimming cost V 2 bases and J 4 bases; bases outside gene matches: 7. The CDR3 consists of 16 residues. The germline V gene has CDR1 KGHSH and CDR2 LQKENI.

The J gene is TRBJ2-7, the V gene TRBV19; 12 nucleotides agree with TRBD2. V dropped 6 bases and J dropped 1; count of bases not matched to a gene: 4. Germline loops: CDR1 LNHDA, CDR2 SQIVND (reference sequence). The CDR3 is 15 residues long. The CDR3 nucleotides read TGTGCCAGTAGCACTAGCGGGAGGACATCCTACGAGCAGTACTTC. It yields the protein CASSTSGRTSYEQYF.

This clone was observed a handful of times. V is TRBV5-5 and J is TRBJ2-3, with a tentative D call TRBD2 (6 bases). Trimming removed 2 bases from V and 4 bases from J, with 11 bases in between. The germline V gene encodes CDR1 SGHKS and CDR2 YYEKEE (reference sequence). The CDR3 runs to 14 residues. CDR3 coding DNA: TGTGCCAGCAGCTTTTTTGGAGGGGCAGATACGCAGTATTTT. This sequence encodes CASSFFGGADTQYF.

This chain links TRBV4-1 with TRBJ1-2; possible D gene TRBD1, 5 bases. The CDR3 extends over 13 amino acids. Trimming took off 0 bases at V and 5 bases at J, with 7 bases between the two ends. Germline assignment: CDR1 MGHRA and CDR2 YSYEKL. The CDR3 here is CASSQERGYGYTF. The CDR3 bases are TGCGCCAGCAGCCAAGAACGGGGGTATGGCTACACCTTC.

This sequence joins TRBV29-1 and TRBJ2-7; 8 bases map to TRBD1. V shed 6 bases, J shed 4 bases, and the junction held 11 bases outside the gene matches. Germline CDR1 is SQVTM and CDR2 is ANQGSEA. This CDR3 has 14 residues. Written as DNA, the CDR3 is TGCAGCGTGGGGGCCGGACAGGGAAGATACGAGCAGTACTTC. It yields the protein CSVGAGQGRYEQYF.

The chain has TRBV18 and TRBJ1-4, with 8 positions matching TRBD1. V shed 3 bases and J 13 bases; nucleotides not matched to a gene: 4. The CDR3 runs to 12 residues. Germline V lookup: CDR1 KGHSH, CDR2 LQKENI. CDR3 sequence reads: CASSPDRVTLFF. The DNA for the CDR3 is TGTGCCAGCTCACCGGACAGGGTTACACTGTTTTTT. Full variable domain (missing parts from reference TRBV18 and TRBJ1-4): NAGVMQNPRHLVRRRGQEARLRCSPMKGHSHVYWYRQLPEEGLKFMVYLQKENIIDESGMPKERFSAEFPKEGPSILRIQQVVRGDSAAYFCASSPDRVTLFFGSGTQLSVL.

The chain joins TRBV29-1 to TRBJ2-1; 9 nucleotides match TRBD1. There are 15 residues in the CDR3. The germline CDR1 and CDR2 sequences are SQVTM and ANQGSEA. With V trimmed by 3 bases and J by 5 bases, 8 bases remained unmatched. CDR3: CSVENRGRLNNEQFF. DNA for the CDR3: TGCAGCGTTGAGAACAGGGGGCGATTAAACAATGAGCAGTTCTTC.

The chain carries TRBV6-5 and TRBJ2-7; TRBD1 is a possible D gene (5 bases). Germline-derived CDR1 and CDR2 are MNHEY and SVGAGI. CDR3 length equals 14 residues. Between the trimmed V and J ends, which lost 0 bases and 4 bases, there was a span of 10 bases. CDR3 DNA sequence: TGTGCCAGCAGTTACTCATTCAGGGCGTACGAGCAGTACTTC. Its translation is CASSYSFRAYEQYF.

This rearrangement joins TRBV4-3 to TRBJ2-1, with 11 bases that match TRBD2. CDR1 and CDR2 (germline): LGHNA, YSLEER. The CDR3 is made up of 15 amino acids. With 7 bases clipped from V and 6 bases from J, the junction kept 8 bases outside the gene matches. The CDR3 region has the DNA TGCGCCAGCACCTTAGCGGGAGGGCCCTCCAATGAGCAGTTCTTC. Encoded protein: CASTLAGGPSNEQFF.

V and J are TRBV4-1 and TRBJ2-7; tentative D call: TRBD2 (5 bases). The CDR3 totals 13 residues. From germline, CDR1 is MGHRA and CDR2 YSYEKL. V dropped 4 bases and J dropped 3 bases, with 10 bases sitting between them. CDR3 coding DNA: TGCGCCAGCAGCCCAGAGGACTTCTACGAGCAGTACTTC. Translation gives CASSPEDFYEQYF.

This chain joins TRBV3-1 (or the pseudogene TRBV3-2) and TRBJ1-2, with 7 bases matching TRBD1. Trimming removed 3 bases from V and 4 bases from J; junction bases left unmatched: 11. The CDR3 length is 16 residues. Germline CDR1 reads LGHDT; CDR2 reads YNNKEL (reference sequence). CDR3 sequence reads: CASSHQPGQTSYGYTF. In nucleotides, the CDR3 is TGTGCCAGCAGCCATCAGCCGGGACAGACCTCCTATGGCTACACCTTC.

The CDR3: CASSRDRTATNEKLFF. The CDR3 nucleotides read TGTGCCAGCAGCAGGGACAGGACTGCAACTAATGAAAAACTGTTTTTT. The chain couples TRBV9 to TRBJ1-4; 8 bases are shared with TRBD1. The CDR3 sequence is 16 residues long. The junction had 5 bases not matched to a gene; V was cut back by 4 bases and J by 0 bases. Germline values: CDR1 SGDLS, CDR2 YYNGEE.

The rearrangement uses TRBV7-2 and TRBJ2-7; 8 nucleotides agree with TRBD1. CDR1 and CDR2 (germline): SGHTA, FQGNSA. CDR3 size: 12 residues. The V gene end was trimmed by 10 bases and the J gene end by 2 bases; junction bases not matched to a gene: 4. This CDR3 is CATHRGTYEQYF. The CDR3 nucleotides read TGTGCCACCCACAGGGGGACCTACGAGCAGTACTTC.

This chain joins TRBV19 and TRBJ2-7; 7 nucleotides match TRBD2. This CDR3 has 13 residues. V was pared by 6 bases and J by 2 bases, with 4 bases of the junction left unmatched. The germline V gene encodes CDR1 LNHDA and CDR2 SQIVND (reference sequence). CDR3 in amino acids: CASRNGGTYEQYF. DNA of the CDR3: TGTGCCAGTAGGAACGGGGGGACCTACGAGCAGTACTTC.

The table lists this clone with a count of one. This chain links TRBV19 with TRBJ1-6, with D maybe TRBD1 (5 bases). The V and J ends lost 6 bases and 7 bases respectively, with 13 bases between them. The CDR3 runs to 14 residues. Germline loops: CDR1 LNHDA, CDR2 SQIVND (reference sequence). The CDR3 coding sequence is TGTGCCAGTAGGACGGGGGTGGGAAATTCACCCCTCCACTTT. Protein sequence: CASRTGVGNSPLHF.

This clone was recorded a few times. The chain uses TRBV6-2 or TRBV6-3 and TRBJ2-7; 7 bases line up with TRBD2. Germline V gene lookup returns CDR1 MNHEY and CDR2 SVGEGT. The CDR3 totals 15 residues. The ends lost 3 bases at V and 2 bases at J; junction bases unmatched: 7. CDR3 region: CASSYRREKAYEQYF. In DNA form, the CDR3 reads TGTGCCAGCAGTTATCGGCGGGAGAAAGCCTACGAGCAGTACTTC.

The chain combines TRBV19 with TRBJ1-5; maybe TRBD1 (6 bases). Between the trimmed V and J ends, which lost 0 bases and 4 bases, there was a span of 25 bases. This CDR3 is built from 20 residues. Germline CDR1 and CDR2: LNHDA and SQIVND (reference sequence). The CDR3 protein is CASSIDPWARGIGLNQPQHF. As DNA, the CDR3 is TGTGCCAGTAGTATAGATCCATGGGCCAGGGGTATAGGTTTGAATCAGCCCCAGCATTTT.

The DNA for the CDR3 is TGTGCCAGCAGCTTAATCCGGGGCGAGCAGTACTTC. This codes for CASSLIRGEQYF. The genes are TRBV5-8 and TRBJ2-7; possibly TRBD2 for D (5 bases). Germline lookup yields CDR1 SGHTS and CDR2 YDEGEE. Trimming left V 2 bases short and J 6 bases short, with 9 bases between. CDR3 length: 12 amino acids.

The gene calls are TRBV5-1 and TRBJ1-2, with 8 bases that match TRBD1. This CDR3 region has 14 residues. Germline loops: CDR1 SGHRS, CDR2 YFSETQ. V dropped 3 bases and J dropped 4; count of bases not matched to a gene: 5. CDR3 region: CASSSTGVGYGYTF. CDR3 coding DNA: TGCGCCAGCAGCTCGACAGGGGTCGGCTATGGCTACACCTTC.

V gene TRBV2 combines with J gene TRBJ1-2; 10 nucleotides match TRBD1. The J segment lost 4 bases and the V segment lost 6 bases, leaving 8 bases of the junction unmatched. This CDR3 is 15 amino acids long. Germline V CDR1 and CDR2: SNHLY, FYNNEI. CDR3 in amino acids: CASSSDRGLSYGYTF. Here the CDR3 DNA reads TGTGCCAGCAGCTCCGACAGGGGGCTGAGCTATGGCTACACCTTC.

In DNA form, the CDR3 reads TGCGCCAGCAGCCAGACGGGACTAGTGAAGGGTTACGAGCAGTACTTC. It specifies CASSQTGLVKGYEQYF. The chain couples TRBV4-3 to TRBJ2-7; TRBD2 agrees at 8 bases. J lost 4 bases, V lost 3 bases, and 11 bases had no gene match. Germline CDR1 and CDR2: LGHNA and YSLEER. The CDR3 contains 16 residues.

A note on this clone: Without the conserved terminal phenylalanine or tryptophan, this CDR3 likely stems from a read error. No DNA is shown, since the ends of the CDR3 on it are uncertain; the CDR3 is the one TCRdb lists. The chain recombines TRBV11-3 with TRBJ1-3; the listed D gene, TRBD1, was not tested against the DNA. Germline-derived CDR1 and CDR2 are SGHNT and YENEEA. The CDR3 length equals 9 residues, ends included. CDR3 amino acids: CASSSDRAV.